Listed here are 8 T cell receptor beta chains from one sample, sequenced in a study of blood T cell repertoires in COVID-19. Profiling relied on immunoSEQ multiplex PCR, and the TCRdb table lists in-frame clones only, not all of them. The table includes hundreds of thousands of clones, 88% detected once. Input material: peripheral blood. The receptors derive from a woman in her seventies with COVID-19, enrolled during active disease.

The chain is built from TRBV6-7 and TRBJ1-6; D remains ambiguous. TRBV6-7 is annotated as an ORF whose role is uncertain. The CDR3 length is 17 residues. Deletions cut 10 bases from V and 1 base from J, with 20 bases between. The CDR3 nucleotides read TGTGCCATAATCCGGGATTTTATAGGGTCCTATAATTCACCCCTCCACTTT. This codes for CAIIRDFIGSYNSPLHF.

This rearrangement joins TRBV7-6 to TRBJ2-5; possible D gene TRBD1, 6 bases. Germline assignment: CDR1 SGHVS and CDR2 FNYEAQ. There are 16 residues in the CDR3. The V end was cut by 0 bases, the J end by 2 bases, with 13 bases between. The CDR3 is CASSLAHGTFQETQYF. The CDR3 DNA follows: TGTGCCAGCAGCTTAGCCCACGGGACATTTCAAGAGACCCAGTACTTC.

V gene TRBV5-1 combines with J gene TRBJ2-1, with a tentative D call TRBD2 (6 bases). Germline CDR1 SGHRS, CDR2 YFSETQ. The germline V and J ends were trimmed by 6 bases and 2 bases, with 15 bases remaining between them. This CDR3 spans 15 amino acids. The CDR3 sequence: CASTPVPGAYNEQFF. In DNA, the CDR3 is TGCGCCAGCACCCCAGTGCCGGGGGCCTACAATGAGCAGTTCTTC.

This clone was observed a few times. The chain is built from TRBV10-3 and TRBJ2-5; 11 bases map to TRBD2. The germline gives CDR1 ENHRY, CDR2 SYGVKD. The CDR3 sequence is 16 residues long. The V gene end was trimmed by 0 bases and the J gene end by 3 bases; junction bases not matched to a gene: 3. CDR3 sequence reads: CAISESGSGREETQYF. The DNA of the CDR3 is TGTGCCATCAGTGAGTCCGGTAGCGGGAGGGAAGAGACCCAGTACTTC.

This chain uses TRBV3-1 (or the pseudogene TRBV3-2) with TRBJ2-1; 8 nucleotides align to TRBD1. The germline V gene has CDR1 LGHDT and CDR2 YNNKEL (reference sequence). V shed 0 bases, J shed 3 bases, and the junction held 10 bases outside the gene matches. CDR3 size: 18 residues. CDR3 DNA: TGTGCCAGCAGCCAAGAAAGCCCCCGGGACAGGATCTACAATGAGCAGTTCTTC. It specifies CASSQESPRDRIYNEQFF.

The chain joins TRBV6-1 to TRBJ2-7; 7 bases match TRBD1. The CDR3 totals 16 residues. Losses at the gene ends were 4 bases for V and 3 bases for J; bases not matched to a gene: 12. CDR1 is MNHNS, CDR2 SASEGT, per germline. The CDR3: CASSATSLGQLYEQYF. The CDR3 DNA reads as TGTGCCAGCAGTGCGACTTCGTTGGGACAGCTCTACGAGCAGTACTTC.

This chain links TRBV10-3 with TRBJ2-3, with 9 bases that match TRBD2. The CDR3 is 15 amino acids. The junction had 9 bases not matched to a gene; V was cut back by 7 bases and J by 4 bases. Germline V lookup: CDR1 ENHRY, CDR2 SYGVKD. The CDR3 nucleotides are TGTGCCATCAAGGGTTTAGCGGGAGTCGCAGATACGCAGTATTTT. Encoded protein: CAIKGLAGVADTQYF.

This clone has just a few counts. This sample includes further DNA sequences coding for the same CDR3. This chain links TRBV3-1 (or the pseudogene TRBV3-2) with TRBJ1-3; D not resolved. Germline CDR1 LGHDT, CDR2 YNNKEL (reference sequence). This CDR3 contains 15 residues. V was cut by 1 base and J by 0 bases, with 7 bases left in between. CDR3 loop: CASSQGTVSGNTIYF. The CDR3, as DNA: TGTGCCAGCAGCCAAGGAACAGTCTCTGGAAACACCATATATTTT.